Listed below are T cell receptor beta chains from one sample, sequenced in a study of radiation and T cells in renal cell carcinoma. Profiled with immunoSEQ multiplex PCR; TCRdb holds only in-frame clones, not every one. The table lists about 130,000 clones, over 75% of them singletons. Specimen: blood, collected from a patient whose treatment included radiotherapy and nephrectomy. The receptor set was obtained from a man between 45 and 60 years old with renal cell carcinoma. Each CDR3 is given with its conserved first and last residue. Only part of the rows carry a size: once, few, many, or a class if the clone is expanded.

abundance | j_gene | v_gene | CDR3aa
NA | TRBJ1-1 | TRBV5-1 | CASSLGGRVATEAFF
NA | TRBJ2-1 | TRBV15 | CATSRVLLAGGHEQFF
few | TRBJ2-5 | TRBV18 | CASSLNPGQGVETQYF
few | TRBJ2-3 | TRBV7-2 | CALGETSGGPTDTQYF
NA | TRBJ2-1 | TRBV2 | CASRESGRYNEQFF
NA | TRBJ2-1 | TRBV19 | CASSIASGRSYNEQFF
NA | TRBJ2-7 | TRBV6-6 | CASRTDNSYEQYF
NA | TRBJ1-5 | TRBV4-2 | CASSHEDQPQHF
NA | TRBJ2-2 | TRBV11-2 | CASGGLANTGELFF
NA | TRBJ2-5 | TRBV28 | CASSTGTGYTETQYF
NA | TRBJ1-2 | TRBV6-7 | CASRSFRGQVLYGYTF
once | TRBJ1-6 | TRBV6-1 | CASSDDWGSNSPLHF
NA | TRBJ1-2 | TRBV6-5 | CASSLRDNYGYTF
NA | TRBJ1-2 | TRBV2 | CASSGRDRMISGYTF
NA | TRBJ2-1 | TRBV29-1 | CSVNPGVNEQFF
NA | TRBJ1-2 | TRBV29-1 | CSVSYRGEGGYTF
NA | TRBJ1-1 | TRBV18 | CASSQDSMNTEAFF
NA | TRBJ2-7 | TRBV5-4 | CASSLLAGGLYEQYF